This T cell receptor (beta chain) was sequenced for a study of shared clonotypes between healthy human individuals. The length of the CDR3 is 14 residues. V lost 0 bases and J 9 bases, leaving 13 bases between the germline ends. Germline CDR1 reads SGHNT; CDR2 reads YYREEE (reference sequence). Clones were read by immunoSEQ multiplex PCR, and TCRdb kept only the in-frame ones, dropping some. There are a few million clones in the sample; 85% to 95% occur only once, and 0.39% lies in the top ten. This TCR derives from a man younger than 30 in good health. Some clones in this sample may be carry-over from other donors' samples. This chain uses TRBV5-4 with TRBJ2-1; D may be TRBD2 (6 bases). Sequencing input: naive CD4+ T cells from PBMCs. Subset defined: CD45RA+ positively selected. The CDR3 DNA is TGTGCCAGCAGCTTGGTGGTAGCGGCCTCTGAGCAGTTCTTC. This encodes CASSLVVAASEQFF.